This TCR beta chain was sequenced during a study of cytomegalovirus exposure and HLA in healthy donors. Findings and limits, study-wide: CMV serostatus was the only immune exposure information that was available. Sequencing likely caused a cluster of highly shared sequence variants.

PCR amplification relied on 60 Vbeta primers (plus 13 Jbeta primers). In the source study's methods: Counted up in a later analysis, unique TCR beta chains came to approximately 83 million, with around 11 million shared. Measured with immunoSEQ multiplex PCR; TCRdb has only the in-frame clones, and not every one. V, J and clone size are taken as reported in that table, and D and trimming were inferred from the DNA itself. Of about 130,000 clones listed, roughly 79% are singletons. For this clone: What it binds is unknown.

Sample: PBMCs. This receptor was obtained from a woman aged 40-49 years in good health and CMV-seronegative.

The CDR3 DNA reads as TGTGCCAGCAGTTTATCCCTAGCGGGAAGGGCGGAGACCCAGTACTTC. The encoded protein is CASSLSLAGRAETQYF. This chain links TRBV28 with TRBJ2-5, with TRBD2 identical over 9 bases. The CDR3 covers 16 residues. Losses at the gene ends were 1 base for V and 5 bases for J; bases not matched to a gene: 8. In germline, CDR1 is MDHEN, CDR2 SYDVKM.